The clone carrying this TCR beta chain has more than one count but fewer than ten. This CDR3 spans 10 amino acids. The V gene lost 8 bases and the J gene lost 5 bases, with 4 bases spanning the gap. In germline, CDR1 is SNHLY, CDR2 FYNNEI. This specimen comes from a study of shared clonotypes between healthy human individuals. Sequencing used immunoSEQ multiplex PCR; TCRdb keeps in-frame clones, though not all of them. The data contain more than 150,000 clones, approximately 61% of them singletons. Sample: memory CD4+ T cells sorted from blood. Subset: CD45RA-negative fraction. The chain employs TRBV2 and TRBJ2-1; D gene unclear. The receptor's source is a young man in good health. The CDR3 loop is CASENNEQFF. The CDR3 DNA reads TGTGCCAGCGAAAACAATGAGCAGTTCTTC. Based on the CDR3 plus reference TRBV2 and TRBJ2-1, the full variable domain is EPEVTQTPSHQVTQMGQEVILRCVPISNHLYFYWYRQILGQKVEFLVSFYNNEISEKSEIFDDQFSVERPDGSNFTLKIRSTKLEDSAMYFCASENNEQFFGPGTRLTVL.